The 29 T cell receptor beta chains presented below share a single source sample, sequenced in a study of early T cells in non-severe SARS-CoV-2 infection. TCRdb redid the calling of the 5' RACE reads with MiXCR, one entry per CDR3 protein. In the table there are approximately 46,000 distinct CDR3 sequences, less than 7% of which are singletons. Material for sequencing was whole blood. Receptors were obtained from an adult who was a healthcare worker with PCR-confirmed SARS-CoV-2 infection or an uninfected control (not recorded which).

The chain combines TRBV5-1 with TRBJ1-2; 9 nucleotides agree with TRBD1. The V segment lost 3 bases and the J segment 0 bases; nucleotides outside the gene matches: 3. CDR1 is SGHRS, CDR2 YFSETQ, per germline. This CDR3 is 15 amino acids long. The CDR3 coding sequence is TGCGCCAGCAGCTGGGGACAGGGATCTAACTATGGCTACACCTTC. Its protein product is CASSWGQGSNYGYTF.

This clonotype occurred many times. This chain uses TRBV5-1 with TRBJ2-1; weak D call: TRBD1 (6 bases). The V and J ends lost 1 base and 7 bases respectively, with 9 bases between them. The CDR3 runs to 13 residues. In germline, CDR1 is SGHRS, CDR2 YFSETQ. This CDR3 reads CASSLRQDNEQFF. CDR3 coding DNA: TGCGCCAGCAGCTTGCGACAGGATAATGAGCAGTTCTTC.

This clonotype was seen repeatedly, ten times or more. The chain is built from TRBV14 and TRBJ1-5; the D is unclear. The CDR3 consists of 13 residues. Germline lookup yields CDR1 SGHDN and CDR2 FVKESK. Trimming pared 1 base from V and 3 bases from J, leaving 4 bases between. For the CDR3, the DNA is TGTGCCAGCAGCCAAGGACCCAATCAGCCCCAGCATTTT. It is translated as CASSQGPNQPQHF.

This clonotype was seen at least ten times. The chain couples TRBV15 to TRBJ1-1; 8 bases line up with TRBD1. Germline values: CDR1 LNHNV, CDR2 YYDKDF (reference sequence). V lost 2 bases, J lost 8 bases, and 4 bases stayed unmatched. This CDR3 is 13 amino acids long. CDR3 in amino acids: CATSRPGQVEAFF. The CDR3 nucleotides are TGTGCCACCAGCAGACCGGGACAGGTGGAAGCTTTCTTT. Complete variable domain (other parts from reference TRBV15 and TRBJ1-1): DAMVIQNPRYQVTQFGKPVTLSCSQTLNHNVMYWYQQKSSQAPKLLFHYYDKDFNNEADTPDNFQSRRPNTSFCFLDIRSPGLGDTAMYLCATSRPGQVEAFFGQGTRLTVV.

This clonotype was counted many times. The CDR3 coding sequence is TGCGCCAGCAGCTTAACCGGCAGTGGAGCGAACACCGGGGAGCTGTTTTTT. It translates to CASSLTGSGANTGELFF. The chain employs TRBV5-1 and TRBJ2-2, with D unclear. The V end was cut by 2 bases, the J end by 0 bases, with 14 bases between. The CDR3 loop spans 17 amino acids. Per the germline V gene, CDR1 is SGHRS and CDR2 is YFSETQ.

Ten or more counts support this clonotype. V is TRBV7-9 and J is TRBJ1-5; a possible D gene is TRBD1 (6 bases). Germline lookup yields CDR1 SEHNR and CDR2 FQNEAQ (reference sequence). This CDR3 is built from 14 residues. V lost 9 bases and J 3 bases, leaving 15 bases between the germline ends. As DNA, the CDR3 is TGTGCCAGTAGGAGGCAGGGGCCCAATCAGCCCCAGCATTTT. It yields the protein CASRRQGPNQPQHF. The whole variable domain, remainder taken from reference TRBV7-9 and TRBJ1-5, is DTGVSQNPRHKITKRGQNVTFRCDPISEHNRLYWYRQTLGQGPEFLTYFQNEAQLEKSRLLSDRFSAERPKGSFSTLEIQRTEQGDSAMYLCASRRQGPNQPQHFGDGTRLSIL.

By proportion, this clonotype is medium-sized. This chain links TRBV7-6 with TRBJ2-1; D is undetermined. The ends were cut back, 4 bases at V and 10 bases at J, with 17 bases in the middle. The CDR3 is 14 amino acids. CDR1 and CDR2 (germline): SGHVS, FNYEAQ. The CDR3 DNA reads TGTGCCAGCAGCTCTCCCCCCCGGTGGTGGGAGCAGTTCTTC. Protein sequence: CASSSPPRWWEQFF. The whole variable domain, filled in from reference TRBV7-6 and TRBJ2-1, reads GAGVSQSPRYKVTKRGQDVALRCDPISGHVSLYWYRQALGQGPEFLTYFNYEAQQDKSGLPNDRFSAERPEGSISTLTIQRTEQRDSAMYRCASSSPPRWWEQFFGPGTRLTVL.

This clonotype has at least ten counts. V is TRBV5-1 and J is TRBJ2-7, with D tentatively TRBD2 (6 bases). Germline values: CDR1 SGHRS, CDR2 YFSETQ. Trimming took off 0 bases at V and 0 bases at J, with 16 bases between the two ends. CDR3 length: 17 residues. For the CDR3, the DNA is TGCGCCAGCAGCTTGGGAATTCGCGGGACGAGCTCCTACGAGCAGTACTTC. This codes for CASSLGIRGTSSYEQYF.

The chain is built from TRBV30 and TRBJ2-3; D is possibly TRBD1 (6 bases). Germline CDR1 GTSNPN, CDR2 SVGIG (reference sequence). The V end was cut by 5 bases, the J end by 2 bases, with 17 bases between. CDR3 size: 15 residues. The CDR3 coding sequence is TGTGCCTGGCTACCCTCGGGACAAATCACAGATACGCAGTATTTT. Its translation: CAWLPSGQITDTQYF.

In this sample, this clonotype turned up a few times. The V gene is TRBV7-9, the J gene TRBJ1-4; TRBD1 matches at 7 bases. V shed 1 base and J 5 bases; nucleotides not matched to a gene: 4. This CDR3 is 15 amino acids long. Germline V gene lookup returns CDR1 SEHNR and CDR2 FQNEAQ (reference sequence). CDR3 amino acids: CASSLGWDRNEKLFF. The CDR3 bases are TGTGCCAGCAGCTTAGGTTGGGACAGAAATGAAAAACTGTTTTTT.

There are many counts of this clonotype. The chain has TRBV28 and TRBJ1-5; 9 bases line up with TRBD1. The length of the CDR3 is 17 residues. With 6 bases clipped from V and 7 bases from J, the junction kept 16 bases outside the gene matches. Germline CDR1 reads MDHEN; CDR2 reads SYDVKM. The chain's CDR3 is CASSSEGRDRARQPQHF. The CDR3 bases are TGTGCCAGCAGCTCCGAGGGCCGGGACAGGGCGCGACAGCCCCAGCATTTT.

Ten or more counts support this clonotype. This sequence joins TRBV30 and TRBJ1-4, with 8 bases identical to TRBD1. V was clipped by 1 base and J by 6 bases; unmatched bases: 4. Germline assignment: CDR1 GTSNPN and CDR2 SVGIG (reference sequence). CDR3 size: 14 residues. The CDR3 DNA sequence: TGTGCCTGGAGTGGAGGACAGGGAGATGAAAAACTGTTTTTT. Amino acids: CAWSGGQGDEKLFF.

This clonotype occurred a few times. The V gene is TRBV3-1, the J gene TRBJ2-1, with a possible D match to TRBD2 (5 bases). V lost 2 bases and J 5 bases, leaving 7 bases between the germline ends. The length of the CDR3 is 13 residues. CDR1 is LGHDT, CDR2 YNNKEL, per germline (reference sequence). The CDR3 is CASSQPGNNEQFF. The CDR3 DNA is TGTGCCAGCAGCCAACCGGGAAACAATGAGCAGTTCTTC.

This chain uses TRBV11-2 with TRBJ2-7; TRBD1 matches at 8 bases. The CDR3 runs 14 residues. The V and J ends lost 5 bases and 6 bases, in that order; junction bases with no gene match: 9. Germline V gene lookup returns CDR1 SGHAT and CDR2 FQNNGV. The CDR3 region is CASSPLDRVGEQYF. The CDR3 coding sequence is TGTGCCAGCAGCCCCCTGGACAGGGTTGGCGAGCAGTACTTC.

This clonotype has just a few counts. J is TRBJ1-1 and V is TRBV3-1; no reliable D call. Looked up from germline, CDR1 is LGHDT and CDR2 is YNNKEL (reference sequence). This CDR3 has 13 amino acids. V dropped 11 bases and J dropped 1 base, with 14 bases sitting between them. This CDR3 is CAASHNPNTEAFF. The CDR3 bases are TGTGCCGCTTCCCACAACCCGAACACTGAAGCTTTCTTT.

Only a few counts were recorded for this clonotype. The chain uses TRBV5-4 and TRBJ2-2; 7 bases agree with TRBD1. The CDR3 is 17 amino acids. V was pared by 4 bases and J by 1 base, with 10 bases of the junction left unmatched. Germline values: CDR1 SGHNT, CDR2 YYREEE (reference sequence). This CDR3 reads CASSREGAGRNTGELFF. For the CDR3, the DNA is TGTGCCAGCAGCCGAGAGGGGGCAGGCCGGAACACCGGGGAGCTGTTTTTT.

This clonotype was recorded once. This could be a read error, since a much larger clone is one nucleotide away. The J gene is TRBJ2-1, the V gene TRBV2, with D possibly called TRBD1 or TRBD2 (5 bases each). V shed 5 bases and J shed 4 bases, with 15 bases lying between them. This CDR3 has 15 amino acids. Germline assignment: CDR1 SNHLY and CDR2 FYNNEI. CDR3 residues: CASSRGKGRYNEQFF. The CDR3 DNA sequence: TGTGCCAGCAGTAGGGGAAAGGGACGTTACAATGAGCAGTTCTTC.

The rearrangement links TRBV7-2 to TRBJ2-1; D is possibly TRBD1 or TRBD2 (5 bases each). The CDR3 has 15 residues. The germline V and J ends were trimmed by 5 bases and 1 base, with 12 bases remaining between them. In germline, CDR1 is SGHTA, CDR2 FQGNSA. The chain's CDR3 is CASSPGWGSYNEQFF. The CDR3 DNA follows: TGTGCCAGCAGCCCCGGGTGGGGGTCCTACAATGAGCAGTTCTTC.

This chain links TRBV12-5 with TRBJ1-1; 7 positions match TRBD1. Germline-derived CDR1 and CDR2 are LGHNT and FRNRAP. CDR3 size: 17 residues. J gave up 0 bases and V 1 base, and 8 bases lay outside the gene matches. The CDR3 DNA is TGTGCTAGTGGTTTGGAGGGACAGAGTTACATGAACACTGAAGCTTTCTTT. Its translation: CASGLEGQSYMNTEAFF. Filled out from reference TRBV12-5 and TRBJ1-1, the complete variable domain reads DARVTQTPRHKVTEMGQEVTMRCQPILGHNTVFWYRQTMMQGLELLAYFRNRAPLDDSGMPKDRFSAEMPDATLATLKIQPSEPRDSAVYFCASGLEGQSYMNTEAFFGQGTRLTVV.

CDR3 region: CASSSRSGQNQETQYF. The DNA for the CDR3 is TGTGCCAGCAGCTCTCGTTCGGGACAGAACCAAGAGACCCAGTACTTC. The chain is built from TRBV7-9 and TRBJ2-5; 7 bases line up with TRBD1. The germline V gene has CDR1 SEHNR and CDR2 FQNEAQ (reference sequence). V shed 4 bases and J 0 bases; nucleotides not matched to a gene: 8. CDR3 size: 16 residues.

The table lists this clonotype with many counts. The chain recombines TRBV7-9 with TRBJ2-7; the D gene is possibly TRBD1 (5 bases). Trimming cost V 5 bases and J 11 bases, with 16 bases left between them. The germline CDR1 and CDR2 sequences are SEHNR and FQNEAQ (reference sequence). The CDR3 extends over 12 amino acids. CDR3 DNA: TGTGCCAGCAGCCCACTCCCCAGGGCGGAGTACTTC. Amino acid sequence: CASSPLPRAEYF.

This clonotype has a count of ten or more. The chain links TRBV30 to TRBJ2-7, with D uncertain. V gave up 1 base and J gave up 9 bases, with 16 bases separating them. The CDR3 is made up of 13 amino acids. Germline-derived CDR1 and CDR2 are GTSNPN and SVGIG (reference sequence). CDR3 coding DNA: TGTGCCTGGAGTGGTCAATCGCTGCCTAGGCAGTACTTC. Residues: CAWSGQSLPRQYF.

In its sample, this clonotype was seen many times. The V gene is TRBV2, the J gene TRBJ1-3; unclear D gene. The germline V gene encodes CDR1 SNHLY and CDR2 FYNNEI. CDR3 size: 16 residues. V was cut by 5 bases and J by 0 bases, with 14 bases left in between. The CDR3 is CASSQQRGNSGNTIYF. The DNA for the CDR3 is TGTGCCAGCAGTCAACAAAGAGGAAACTCTGGAAACACCATATATTTT.

This clonotype was seen ten or more times. The rearrangement joins TRBV4-2 to TRBJ2-3; TRBD2 matches at 9 bases. The CDR3 runs to 15 residues. The V segment lost 2 bases and the J segment 4 bases; nucleotides outside the gene matches: 4. Germline V gives CDR1 LGHNA, CDR2 YNFKEQ. This CDR3 is CASSQPAGGADTQYF. The CDR3 coding sequence is TGTGCCAGCAGCCAACCAGCGGGGGGTGCAGATACGCAGTATTTT.

The gene calls are TRBV9 and TRBJ2-5; D possibly corresponds to TRBD2 (6 bases). Germline V gene lookup returns CDR1 SGDLS and CDR2 YYNGEE. The germline V and J ends were trimmed by 3 bases and 5 bases, with 17 bases remaining between them. This CDR3 contains 15 residues. CDR3 nucleotides: TGTGCCAGCAGCGGCGGGACCCACGCGCGGGAGACCCAGTACTTC. This sequence encodes CASSGGTHARETQYF.

This clonotype was counted many times. This chain connects TRBV4-3 to TRBJ2-3; D perhaps matches TRBD2 (5 bases). This CDR3 is built from 15 residues. Germline-derived CDR1 and CDR2 are LGHNA and YSLEER. Between the trimmed V and J ends, which lost 3 bases and 0 bases, there was a span of 10 bases. The CDR3 coding sequence is TGCGCCAGCAGCCAGAGCGGTGCTAGCACAGATACGCAGTATTTT. This translates into CASSQSGASTDTQYF.

The chain links TRBV18 to TRBJ2-5; no clear D gene. This CDR3 is built from 13 residues. V was trimmed by 3 bases and J by 4 bases, leaving 9 bases between them. The V gene's germline CDR1 is KGHSH and CDR2 LQKENI. CDR3 sequence: CASSPGMGETQYF. The CDR3 DNA reads as TGTGCCAGCTCACCGGGGATGGGAGAGACCCAGTACTTC.

The table lists this clonotype with many counts. The V gene is TRBV6-6, the J gene TRBJ1-1, with TRBD1 as a possible D gene (5 bases). V lost 6 bases, J lost 0 bases, and 17 bases lay in between. The CDR3 totals 16 residues. From germline, CDR1 is MNHNY and CDR2 SVGAGI (reference sequence). DNA of the CDR3: TGTGCCAGCAGCTCATGGGGGGAACAGCTGAACACTGAAGCTTTCTTT. Translation: CASSSWGEQLNTEAFF.

This chain uses TRBV5-1 with TRBJ2-4; TRBD1 is a possible D gene (6 bases). Germline V lookup: CDR1 SGHRS, CDR2 YFSETQ. V was shortened by 4 bases and J by 2 bases, with 22 bases between the two germline ends. The CDR3 is made up of 18 amino acids. The CDR3 reads CASSMSRDTDGTKNIQYF. CDR3 bases: TGCGCCAGCAGCATGTCCCGGGACACGGACGGGACCAAAAACATTCAGTACTTC.